This TCR beta chain was recovered during a study of beta chain features in type 1 diabetes. This clone was observed a handful of times. Its antigen is unknown. The length of the CDR3 is 16 residues. Germline V gene data show CDR1 as KGHSH and CDR2 as LQKENI. With 5 bases clipped from V and 1 base from J, the junction kept 8 bases outside the gene matches. The sequenced template was cDNA made from the entire isolated RNA. The table came from immunoSEQ multiplex PCR; TCRdb's copy has only in-frame clones and leaves some out. The sample holds approximately 160,000 clones; 7% to 10% are singletons and the top ten take under 2.5%. General study points: Moderate but significant shortening of TCRB CDR3s was recorded in all four CD4+ subsets from Type 1 diabetes patients.

This TCR was sampled from a woman under 30 in good health. The chain employs TRBV18 and TRBJ1-2, with TRBD1 matching over 9 bases. Sample: central memory CD4+ T cells from blood. For the CDR3, the DNA is TGTGCCAGCTCATCTGGGACAGGGAGTAATAACTATGGCTACACCTTC. It yields the protein CASSSGTGSNNYGYTF.